The rows below give T cell receptor beta chains drawn from one sample of a study of blood T cell repertoires in COVID-19. This table comes from immunoSEQ multiplex PCR, and its TCRdb copy is limited to in-frame clones, with some not included. The top ten hold approximately 5% of the sample, which has about 280,000 clones, roughly 80% seen once. Sample: PBMCs or T cells enriched from blood (not recorded which). The source is a man between 40 and 49 years old who had been exposed to COVID-19. CDR3s include the opening cysteine and the closing phenylalanine or tryptophan. The D gene is left open where the match is weak. Size tells how often a clone was seen (once, few, many) or the class of an expanded clone, and some rows leave it out.

TRBV7-2	TRBD2	16	TRBJ2-1	NA	CASSLAPSGAYNEQFF	TGTGCCAGCAGCTTAGCCCCCAGCGGGGCCTACAATGAGCAGTTCTTC
TRBV5-1	TRBD1	16	TRBJ2-2	NA	CASSLDLEGARRELFF	TGCGCCAGCAGCTTGGACCTTGAGGGGGCGAGACGGGAGCTGTTTTTT
TRBV30	NA	13	TRBJ2-3	NA	CAWSVRQTDTQYF	TGTGCCTGGAGTGTCCGACAAACAGATACGCAGTATTTT
TRBV27	NA	13	TRBJ1-1	NA	CASSPQVTREAFF	TGTGCCAGCAGTCCACAGGTGACCCGAGAAGCTTTCTTT
TRBV3-1/TRBV3-2	NA	14	TRBJ1-3	NA	CASTLRSSGNTIYF	TGTGCCAGCACCCTGAGGTCCTCTGGAAACACCATATATTTT
TRBV2	TRBD1	14	TRBJ1-4	NA	CASSQTSGTGLSFF	TGTGCCAGCAGTCAGACCTCCGGGACAGGGTTGTCGTTTTTT
TRBV2	NA	13	TRBJ1-2	NA	CASLSWGASGYTF	TGTGCCAGTTTATCCTGGGGCGCGAGTGGCTACACCTTC
TRBV6-2/TRBV6-3	TRBD2	15	TRBJ2-6	NA	CASSPGGSGANVLTF	TGTGCCAGCAGTCCGGGGGGCTCTGGGGCCAACGTCCTGACTTTC
TRBV2	NA	14	TRBJ2-7	once	CASRLDGISYEQYF	TGTGCCAGCAGACTTGACGGGATCTCCTACGAGCAGTACTTC
TRBV27	NA	13	TRBJ1-5	NA	CASSLEGGQPQHF	TGTGCCAGCAGTTTAGAAGGGGGTCAGCCCCAGCATTTT
TRBV10-3	NA	21	TRBJ1-6	NA	CAISEWKGALGEGSYNSPLHF	TGTGCCATCAGTGAGTGGAAGGGAGCCCTTGGAGAAGGCTCCTATAATTCACCCCTCCACTTT
TRBV12-3/TRBV12-4	NA	13	TRBJ2-1	NA	CASGGARANEQFF	TGTGCCAGCGGGGGGGCCAGGGCGAATGAGCAGTTCTTC
TRBV6-4	TRBD1	16	TRBJ2-3	NA	CASSDSGTGITDTQYF	TGTGCCAGCAGTGACTCGGGGACAGGTATCACAGATACGCAGTATTTT
TRBV11-1	TRBD1	16	TRBJ2-1	NA	CASSLAGGQGNNEQFF	TGTGCCAGCAGCTTAGCGGGGGGACAGGGGAACAATGAGCAGTTCTTC
TRBV24-1	NA	14	TRBJ1-2	NA	CATSDRDRNGGYTF	TGTGCCACCAGTGACCGCGACAGGAACGGCGGCTACACCTTC
TRBV2	TRBD2	12	TRBJ2-7	NA	CASRTSGYEQYF	TGTGCCAGCAGGACTAGCGGCTACGAGCAGTACTTC
TRBV11-1	TRBD2	14	TRBJ2-1	NA	CASSPGLVVNEQFF	TGTGCCAGCAGCCCGGGACTAGTAGTGAATGAGCAGTTCTTC
TRBV19	NA	15	TRBJ2-2	NA	CASSNQGIYTGELFF	TGTGCCAGTAGCAACCAGGGTATTTACACCGGGGAGCTGTTTTTT
TRBV15	NA	15	TRBJ2-2	NA	CATSRDLRRAGELFF	NA
TRBV19	NA	12	TRBJ1-1	NA	CASSMTGSEAFF	TGTGCCAGTAGTATGACAGGCTCTGAAGCTTTCTTT
TRBV29-1	NA	15	TRBJ1-5	NA	CSVAFARGPNQPQHF	TGCAGCGTGGCCTTCGCCAGGGGACCTAATCAGCCCCAGCATTTT
TRBV5-1	NA	15	TRBJ2-3	NA	CASSRASGSTDTQYF	TGCGCCAGCAGCCGGGCGAGCGGGAGCACAGATACGCAGTATTTT
TRBV24-1	TRBD1	15	TRBJ1-2	NA	CATSDPGQGAYGYTF	TGTGCCACCAGTGATCCTGGACAGGGGGCCTATGGCTACACCTTC
TRBV2	NA	11	TRBJ1-6	NA	CASSLDSPLHF	TGTGCCAGCAGTCTAGATTCACCCCTCCACTTT
TRBV18	TRBD1	12	TRBJ1-1	NA	CASSPQQGEAFF	TGTGCCAGCTCACCCCAACAGGGGGAAGCTTTCTTT
TRBV5-1	NA	13	TRBJ2-7	NA	CASSLARDYEQYF	TGCGCCAGCAGCTTGGCCAGGGACTACGAGCAGTACTTC
TRBV5-1	NA	14	TRBJ1-1	once	CASSLAGDSREAFF	TGCGCCAGCAGCTTGGCCGGAGACAGCCGTGAAGCTTTCTTT
TRBV11-2	NA	14	TRBJ2-3	NA	CASSLGQGTDTQYF	TGTGCCAGCAGCTTAGGACAGGGCACAGATACGCAGTATTTT
TRBV5-1	TRBD2	14	TRBJ2-1	NA	CASGLRRESGEQFF	TGCGCCAGTGGCCTGCGGCGGGAGTCGGGTGAGCAGTTCTTC
TRBV9	TRBD2	14	TRBJ2-2	NA	CASSVLAGIGELFF	TGTGCCAGCAGCGTTCTAGCGGGGATAGGGGAGCTGTTTTTT
TRBV3-1/TRBV3-2	NA	14	TRBJ1-1	once	CASSPKGFWPEAFF	TGTGCCAGCAGCCCCAAGGGGTTCTGGCCTGAAGCTTTCTTT
TRBV27	NA	15	TRBJ1-1	NA	CASRIAFSQGPEAFF	TGTGCCAGCAGGATCGCCTTCTCACAGGGACCCGAAGCTTTCTTT
TRBV19	TRBD1	15	TRBJ1-2	once	CASSIPTGENYGYTF	TGTGCCAGTAGTATTCCGACAGGGGAAAACTATGGCTACACCTTC
TRBV3-1/TRBV3-2	TRBD1	14	TRBJ2-1	NA	CASSHGQGASEQFF	TGTGCCAGCAGCCACGGACAGGGGGCTAGTGAGCAGTTCTTC
TRBV7-8	TRBD2	18	TRBJ2-7	NA	CASSLGLAGGGRSHEQYF	TGTGCCAGCAGCTTAGGGCTAGCGGGAGGAGGACGTTCCCACGAGCAGTACTTC
TRBV13	TRBD1	15	TRBJ2-7	NA	CASNRFGQGGYEQYF	TGTGCCAGCAATCGCTTTGGACAGGGTGGCTACGAGCAGTACTTC
TRBV25-1	TRBD2	16	TRBJ2-5	NA	CASSEPVAGLQETQYF	TGTGCCAGCAGTGAGCCAGTAGCGGGCCTCCAAGAGACCCAGTACTTC
TRBV5-1	TRBD1	15	TRBJ2-7	NA	CASSSTGPSSYEQYF	TGCGCCAGCAGCTCGACAGGGCCCAGCTCCTACGAGCAGTACTTC
TRBV5-6	TRBD1	14	TRBJ1-4	NA	CASSWDRGGEKLFF	TGTGCCAGCAGCTGGGACAGGGGAGGCGAAAAACTGTTTTTT
TRBV7-9	NA	14	TRBJ1-1	NA	CASSLGHINTEAFF	TGTGCCAGCAGCCTCGGACATATAAACACTGAAGCTTTCTTT
TRBV6-2/TRBV6-3	NA	15	TRBJ2-7	NA	CASSQLNRVHYEQYF	TGTGCCAGCAGTCAACTAAACAGGGTTCATTACGAGCAGTACTTC
TRBV5-4	TRBD2	15	TRBJ2-1	NA	CASSFTSGLGNEQFF	TGTGCCAGCAGCTTCACTAGCGGGTTGGGGAATGAGCAGTTCTTC
TRBV4-1	TRBD2	18	TRBJ2-7	once	CASSQDLVGLAGGAEQYF	TGCGCCAGCAGCCAAGATCTGGTAGGACTAGCGGGAGGGGCCGAGCAGTACTTC
TRBV3-1/TRBV3-2	TRBD2	16	TRBJ2-5	NA	CASSPSPLASQETQYF	TGTGCCAGCAGCCCCTCCCCACTAGCGTCACAAGAGACCCAGTACTTC
TRBV4-1	NA	15	TRBJ1-3	NA	CASSQDQNSGNTIYF	TGCGCCAGCAGCCAAGATCAGAACTCTGGAAACACCATATATTTT